Shown below are 16 T cell receptor beta chains from a single sample sequenced in a study of control samples from healthy donors and cancer patients. The repertoire was sequenced with immunoSEQ multiplex PCR; TCRdb's copy has only in-frame clones and lacks some. The table records about 130,000 clones, around nine tenths of them present only once. Material: blood. Every receptor here comes from a man aged 45-65 years in good health.

This clone was detected once. The chain uses TRBV19 and TRBJ1-6; D unclear. With 1 base removed from V and 7 bases from J, the gap between germline ends came to 11 bases. CDR1 and CDR2 from the germline V gene are LNHDA and SQIVND (reference sequence). This CDR3 spans 15 amino acids. CDR3 region: CASSIVTGRNSPLHF. Here the CDR3 DNA reads TGTGCCAGTAGTATAGTGACCGGCCGAAATTCACCCCTCCACTTT. The full variable domain, rest sourced from reference TRBV19 and TRBJ1-6, is DGGITQSPKYLFRKEGQNVTLSCEQNLNHDAMYWYRQDPGQGLRLIYYSQIVNDFQKGDIAEGYSVSREKKESFPLTVTSAQKNPTAFYLCASSIVTGRNSPLHFGNGTRLTVT.

The rearrangement uses TRBV9 and TRBJ2-6; a possible D gene is TRBD2 (5 bases). The germline V and J ends were trimmed by 1 base and 0 bases, with 14 bases remaining between them. The germline CDR1 and CDR2 sequences are SGDLS and YYNGEE. This CDR3 contains 18 residues. The chain's CDR3 is CASSVTARGLSGANVLTF. The CDR3 bases are TGTGCCAGCAGCGTAACGGCACGAGGACTCTCTGGGGCCAACGTCCTGACTTTC.

The chain recombines TRBV30 with TRBJ2-7; TRBD1 might be the D (6 bases). The V gene lost 1 base and the J gene lost 6 bases, with 13 bases spanning the gap. CDR1 is GTSNPN and CDR2 is SVGIG in the germline V gene (reference sequence). This CDR3 region has 13 residues. The CDR3 loop is CAWSGQAKGEQYF. CDR3 DNA: TGTGCCTGGAGTGGACAGGCCAAGGGCGAGCAGTACTTC.

This clone was counted only a few times. This chain joins TRBV18 and TRBJ1-5; possibly TRBD1 for D (5 bases). Germline V gives CDR1 KGHSH, CDR2 LQKENI. V lost 4 bases and J lost 0, with 19 bases in between. The CDR3 is made up of 18 amino acids. DNA for the CDR3: TGTGCCAGCTCACTCGTACACCCCGAGGGGCTTAGCAATCAGCCCCAGCATTTT. Amino acids: CASSLVHPEGLSNQPQHF.

DNA of the CDR3: TGCAGCGTTGTATTGGCGGTTGAAGCTTTCTTT. Encoded protein: CSVVLAVEAFF. The V gene is TRBV29-1, the J gene TRBJ1-1; D not certain. V was clipped by 4 bases and J by 7 bases, with 10 bases between them. Germline V CDR1 and CDR2: SQVTM, ANQGSEA. CDR3 length equals 11 residues.

The chain links TRBV30 to TRBJ1-6; D might be TRBD1 (5 bases). V lost 3 bases, J lost 5 bases, and 11 bases lay in between. Looked up from germline, CDR1 is GTSNPN and CDR2 is SVGIG (reference sequence). The CDR3 is 14 residues long. DNA of the CDR3: TGTGCCTGGAGGGTGGGACCCGATAATTCACCCCTCCACTTT. It encodes CAWRVGPDNSPLHF.

The chain links TRBV5-1 to TRBJ1-3, with 9 bases lining up with TRBD1. Germline CDR1 reads SGHRS; CDR2 reads YFSETQ. Trimming cost V 4 bases and J 2 bases; bases outside gene matches: 4. The CDR3 loop spans 15 amino acids. Here the CDR3 DNA reads TGCGCCAGCAGCACAGGACAGGGGACTGGAAACACCATATATTTT. Its translation: CASSTGQGTGNTIYF. Complete variable domain (other parts from reference TRBV5-1 and TRBJ1-3): KAGVTQTPRYLIKTRGQQVTLSCSPISGHRSVSWYQQTPGQGLQFLFEYFSETQRNKGNFPGRFSGRQFSNSRSEMNVSTLELGDSALYLCASSTGQGTGNTIYFGEGSWLTVV.

Regarding this clone: A junction end diverges from the germline sequence, so it may reflect a read error. The chain couples TRBV6-1 to TRBJ2-2, with 7 bases lining up with TRBD1. Germline CDR1 MNHNS, CDR2 SASEGT. The CDR3 extends over 17 amino acids. Written as DNA, the CDR3 is TGTGTCAGCAGTGAATCGACAGGGATAAAAGGCGCCGGGGAGCTGTTTTTT. It yields the protein CVSSESTGIKGAGELFF.

For the CDR3, the DNA is TGTGCCAGCAGCCGAACCCCCAGCGGGGGAATGGACGAGCAGTACTTC. Translating gives CASSRTPSGGMDEQYF. The V and J genes are TRBV11-2 and TRBJ2-7; 8 nucleotides agree with TRBD2. The germline gives CDR1 SGHAT, CDR2 FQNNGV. This CDR3 is built from 16 residues. V trimming: 5 bases; J trimming: 5 bases; junction bases outside the gene matches: 14.

Written as DNA, the CDR3 is TGTGCCAGCAGCCGGTGGGGCTTAGGCTACACCTTC. Its translation is CASSRWGLGYTF. The V call is TRBV5-6, the J call TRBJ1-2; the D gene is possibly TRBD1 (5 bases). V lost 4 bases and J lost 8, with 12 bases in between. The CDR3 contains 12 residues. Per the germline V gene, CDR1 is SGHDT and CDR2 is YYEEEE.

The gene calls are TRBV9 and TRBJ2-2; weak D call: TRBD2 (5 bases). The CDR3 loop spans 16 amino acids. CDR1 and CDR2 (germline): SGDLS, YYNGEE. Trimming left V 1 base short and J 1 base short, with 11 bases between. The CDR3 DNA is TGTGCCAGCAGCGTATTCGGGGTAGGGAACACCGGGGAGCTGTTTTTT. Protein product: CASSVFGVGNTGELFF. The whole variable domain, filled in from reference TRBV9 and TRBJ2-2, reads DSGVTQTPKHLITATGQRVTLRCSPRSGDLSVYWYQQSLDQGLQFLIQYYNGEERAKGNILERFSAQQFPDLHSELNLSSLELGDSALYFCASSVFGVGNTGELFFGEGSRLTVL.

The chain links TRBV4-1 to TRBJ1-2; possibly TRBD1 for D (6 bases). The CDR3 length is 15 residues. CDR1 MGHRA and CDR2 YSYEKL come from the germline V gene. V was clipped by 0 bases and J by 7 bases, with 15 bases between them. In nucleotides, the CDR3 is TGCGCCAGCAGCCAAGATGGGACACCTTGGGGTGGCTACACCTTC. Its translation is CASSQDGTPWGGYTF.

The chain carries TRBV7-9 and TRBJ2-7, with D uncertain. V was cut by 4 bases and J by 3 bases, with 7 bases left in between. The CDR3 runs 12 residues. CDR1 is SEHNR and CDR2 is FQNEAQ in the germline V gene (reference sequence). CDR3 nucleotide sequence: TGTGCCAGCAGCTCCTACTTCTACGAGCAGTACTTC. This translates into CASSSYFYEQYF.

The genes are TRBV30 and TRBJ1-2; TRBD1 is a possible D gene (5 bases). There are 15 residues in the CDR3. The germline V gene encodes CDR1 GTSNPN and CDR2 SVGIG (reference sequence). Trimming cost V 4 bases and J 0 bases, with 15 bases left between them. CDR3 sequence (DNA): TGTGCCTGGACGACGGGGGGAGGAGCTAACTATGGCTACACCTTC. Encoded protein: CAWTTGGGANYGYTF.

The J gene is TRBJ1-1, the V gene TRBV6-5, with D possibly TRBD1 on 5 matching bases. The CDR3 is made up of 15 amino acids. CDR1 and CDR2 (germline): MNHEY, SVGAGI. V lost 0 bases and J 2 bases, leaving 10 bases between the germline ends. Here the CDR3 DNA reads TGTGCCAGCAGTTACTCGAAAGGACACAACACTGAAGCTTTCTTT. It codes for CASSYSKGHNTEAFF.

The chain employs TRBV9 and TRBJ2-2, with D possibly TRBD2 on 5 matching bases. CDR3 length equals 16 residues. Trimming pared 1 base from V and 0 bases from J, leaving 10 bases between. Germline-derived CDR1 and CDR2 are SGDLS and YYNGEE. Written as DNA, the CDR3 is TGTGCCAGCAGCGTACTTCTCGGGGCGAACACCGGGGAGCTGTTTTTT. Translated: CASSVLLGANTGELFF. The entire variable domain, with the rest obtained from reference TRBV9 and TRBJ2-2, is as follows: DSGVTQTPKHLITATGQRVTLRCSPRSGDLSVYWYQQSLDQGLQFLIQYYNGEERAKGNILERFSAQQFPDLHSELNLSSLELGDSALYFCASSVLLGANTGELFFGEGSRLTVL.